This T cell receptor (beta chain) was documented in a study of tumor-infiltrating lymphocytes in primary liver carcinoma. Study overall: Patients diagnosed with primary liver carcinoma received treatment through surgical resection. Patients, male and female, were 30 to 69 years old. Every sample contained roughly 3.5 to 8 million productive TCRbeta reads, and these numbers were similar from one tissue type to another.

Ten or more counts support this clonotype. Germline DNA was also extracted, and blood RNA derived from unsorted whole blood. TCR beta cDNA was prepared out of 450 to 500 ng total RNA by means of a constant-region primer. ARM-PCR, slightly modified, supplied the TCR beta libraries through three nested multiplex PCR rounds. The first two PCR rounds, roughly 11 cycles each, used TRBV1-TRBV30 forward primers and a C-beta reverse primer. TCRdb re-analysed the multiplex PCR reads in MiXCR, keeping a single row per CDR3 protein. Of 300,000 to 400,000 distinct CDR3 sequences listed, about two thirds were seen once; the top ten hold 5.5% to 8%. The CDR3 spans 16 residues. In germline, CDR1 is LGHNA, CDR2 YSLEER. V lost 0 bases and J lost 4; bases outside the gene matches: 4.

Input material: peripheral blood. The TCR comes from a man aged 35-49 years with primary liver carcinoma and hepatitis B virus infection. The rearrangement links TRBV4-3 to TRBJ2-1; 9 bases match TRBD2. CDR3 sequence (DNA): TGCGCCAGCAGCCAAGACTCTAGCGGGGTTTACAATGAGCAGTTCTTC. Translation gives CASSQDSSGVYNEQFF.